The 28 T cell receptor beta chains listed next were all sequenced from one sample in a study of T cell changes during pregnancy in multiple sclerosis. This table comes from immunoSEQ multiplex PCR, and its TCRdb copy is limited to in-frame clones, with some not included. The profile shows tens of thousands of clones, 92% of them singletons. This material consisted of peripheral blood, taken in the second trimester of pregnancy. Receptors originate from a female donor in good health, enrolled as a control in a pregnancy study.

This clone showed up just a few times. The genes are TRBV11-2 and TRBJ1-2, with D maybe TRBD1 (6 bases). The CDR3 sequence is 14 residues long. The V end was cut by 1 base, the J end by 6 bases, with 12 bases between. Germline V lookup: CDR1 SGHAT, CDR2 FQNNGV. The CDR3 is CASSLVRTVNGYTF. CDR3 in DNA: TGTGCCAGCAGCTTAGTTCGGACAGTTAATGGCTACACCTTC.

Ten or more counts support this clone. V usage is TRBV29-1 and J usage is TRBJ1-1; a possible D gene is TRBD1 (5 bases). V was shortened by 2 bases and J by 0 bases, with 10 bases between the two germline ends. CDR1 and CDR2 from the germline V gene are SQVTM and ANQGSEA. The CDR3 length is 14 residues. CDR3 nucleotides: TGCAGCGTTGAAACCGGGACTATGAACACTGAAGCTTTCTTT. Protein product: CSVETGTMNTEAFF.

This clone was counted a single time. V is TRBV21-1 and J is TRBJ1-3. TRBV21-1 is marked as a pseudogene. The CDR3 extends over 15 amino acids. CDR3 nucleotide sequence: TGTGCCAGCAGCGCGGGGGTGGACTCTGGAAACACCATATATTTT. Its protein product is CASSAGVDSGNTIYF.

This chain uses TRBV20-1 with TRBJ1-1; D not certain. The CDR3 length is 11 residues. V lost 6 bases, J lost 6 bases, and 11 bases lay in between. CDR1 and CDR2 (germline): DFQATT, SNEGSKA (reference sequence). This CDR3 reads CSAPRFSEAFF. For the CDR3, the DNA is TGCAGTGCCCCGAGATTTTCTGAAGCTTTCTTT.

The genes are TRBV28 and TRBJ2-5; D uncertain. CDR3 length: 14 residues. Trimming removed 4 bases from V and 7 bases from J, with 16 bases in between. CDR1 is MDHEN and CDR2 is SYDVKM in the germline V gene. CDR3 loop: CASSSPSNPGTQYF. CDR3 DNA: TGTGCCAGCAGTTCACCCAGTAATCCGGGGACCCAGTACTTC.

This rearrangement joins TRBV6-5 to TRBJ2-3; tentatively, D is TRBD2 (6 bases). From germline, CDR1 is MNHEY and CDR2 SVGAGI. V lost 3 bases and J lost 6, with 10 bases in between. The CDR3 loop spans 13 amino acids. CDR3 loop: CASSYSRGDTQYF. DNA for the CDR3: TGTGCCAGCAGTTATTCCCGGGGGGATACGCAGTATTTT.

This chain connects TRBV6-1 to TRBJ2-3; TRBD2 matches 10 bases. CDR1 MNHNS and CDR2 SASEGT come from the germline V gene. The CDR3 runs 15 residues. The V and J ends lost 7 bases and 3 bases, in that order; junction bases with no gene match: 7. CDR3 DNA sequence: TGTGCCAGCACGGAGGCTAGCGGGGGTACAGATACGCAGTATTTT. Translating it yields CASTEASGGTDTQYF.

The CDR3 nucleotides are TGCGCCAGCATGGGGAGTAGCGGATACAATGAGCAGTTCTTC. It encodes CASMGSSGYNEQFF. The gene calls are TRBV10-1 and TRBJ2-1; D may be TRBD2 (6 bases). The CDR3 length is 14 residues. The germline gives CDR1 WNHNN, CDR2 SYGVQD (reference sequence). Trimming cost V 7 bases and J 4 bases, with 14 bases left between them.

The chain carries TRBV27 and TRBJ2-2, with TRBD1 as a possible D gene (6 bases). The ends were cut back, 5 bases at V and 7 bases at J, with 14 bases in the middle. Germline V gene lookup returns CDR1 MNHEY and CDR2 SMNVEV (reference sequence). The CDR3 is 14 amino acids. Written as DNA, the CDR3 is TGTGCCAGCAGTCCCTGGACAGTGCACGGGGAGCTGTTTTTT. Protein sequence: CASSPWTVHGELFF.

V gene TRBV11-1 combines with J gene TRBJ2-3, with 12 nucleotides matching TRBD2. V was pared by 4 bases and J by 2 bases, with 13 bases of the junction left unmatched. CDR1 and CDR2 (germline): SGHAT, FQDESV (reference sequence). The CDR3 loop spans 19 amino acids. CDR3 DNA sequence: TGTGCCAGCAGCTCCCGAGGCGAGACTAGCGGGGGAGACACAGATACGCAGTATTTT. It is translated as CASSSRGETSGGDTDTQYF. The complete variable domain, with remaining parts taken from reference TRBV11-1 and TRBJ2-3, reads EAEVAQSPRYKITEKSQAVAFWCDPISGHATLYWYRQILGQGPELLVQFQDESVVDDSQLPKDRFSAERLKGVDSTLKIQPAELGDSAMYLCASSSRGETSGGDTDTQYFGPGTRLTVL.

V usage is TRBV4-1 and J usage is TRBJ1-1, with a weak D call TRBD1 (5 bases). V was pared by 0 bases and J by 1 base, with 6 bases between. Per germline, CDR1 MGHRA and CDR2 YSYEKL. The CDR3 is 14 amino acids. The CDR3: CASSQEDRNTEAFF. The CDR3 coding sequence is TGCGCCAGCAGCCAAGAAGACAGGAACACTGAAGCTTTCTTT.

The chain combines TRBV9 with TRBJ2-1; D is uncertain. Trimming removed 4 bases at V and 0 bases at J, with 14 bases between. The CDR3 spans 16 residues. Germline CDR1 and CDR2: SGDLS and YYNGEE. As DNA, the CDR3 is TGTGCCAGCAGCCCCGAGGTGAGGAGCTCCTACAATGAGCAGTTCTTC. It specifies CASSPEVRSSYNEQFF.

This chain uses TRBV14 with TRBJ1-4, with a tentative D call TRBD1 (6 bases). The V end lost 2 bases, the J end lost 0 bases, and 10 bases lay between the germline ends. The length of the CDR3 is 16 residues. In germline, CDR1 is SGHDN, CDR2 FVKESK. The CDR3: CASSQIAGATNEKLFF. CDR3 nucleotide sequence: TGTGCCAGCAGCCAAATCGCAGGGGCAACTAATGAAAAACTGTTTTTT.

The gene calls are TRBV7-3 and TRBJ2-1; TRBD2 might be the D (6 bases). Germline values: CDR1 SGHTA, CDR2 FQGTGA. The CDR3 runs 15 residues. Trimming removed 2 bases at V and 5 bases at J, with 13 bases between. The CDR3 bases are TGTGCCAGCAGCTTATGGGCTAGCGTGGACAATGAGCAGTTCTTC. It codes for CASSLWASVDNEQFF. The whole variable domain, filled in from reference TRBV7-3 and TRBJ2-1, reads GAGVSQTPSNKVTEKGKYVELRCDPISGHTALYWYRQSLGQGPEFLIYFQGTGAADDSGLPNDRFFAVRPEGSVSTLKIQRTERGDSAVYLCASSLWASVDNEQFFGPGTRLTVL.

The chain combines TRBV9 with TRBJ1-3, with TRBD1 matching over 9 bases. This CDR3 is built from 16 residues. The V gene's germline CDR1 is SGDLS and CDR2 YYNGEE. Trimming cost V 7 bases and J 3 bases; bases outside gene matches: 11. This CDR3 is CASSPGQGKIGNTIYF. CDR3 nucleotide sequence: TGTGCCAGCTCTCCGGGACAGGGTAAAATTGGAAACACCATATATTTT.

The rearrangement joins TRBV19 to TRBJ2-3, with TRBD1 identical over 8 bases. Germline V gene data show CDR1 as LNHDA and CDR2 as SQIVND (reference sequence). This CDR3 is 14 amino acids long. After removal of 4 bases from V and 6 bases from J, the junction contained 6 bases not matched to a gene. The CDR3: CASSRQGRFDTQYF. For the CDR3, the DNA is TGTGCCAGTAGTAGACAGGGGAGGTTTGATACGCAGTATTTT.

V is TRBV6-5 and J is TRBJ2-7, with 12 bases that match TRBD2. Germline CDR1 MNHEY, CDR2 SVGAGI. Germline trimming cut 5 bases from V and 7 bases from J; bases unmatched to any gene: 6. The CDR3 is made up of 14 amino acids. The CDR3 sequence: CASSRLAGAREQYF. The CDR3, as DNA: TGTGCCAGCAGTCGACTAGCGGGAGCACGAGAGCAGTACTTC.

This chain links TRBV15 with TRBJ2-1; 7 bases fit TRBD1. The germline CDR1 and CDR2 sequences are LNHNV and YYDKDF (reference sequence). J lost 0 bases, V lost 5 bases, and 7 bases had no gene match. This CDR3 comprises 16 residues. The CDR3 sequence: CATSSPQGRSYNEQFF. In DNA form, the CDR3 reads TGTGCCACCAGCTCACCACAGGGGCGCTCCTACAATGAGCAGTTCTTC.

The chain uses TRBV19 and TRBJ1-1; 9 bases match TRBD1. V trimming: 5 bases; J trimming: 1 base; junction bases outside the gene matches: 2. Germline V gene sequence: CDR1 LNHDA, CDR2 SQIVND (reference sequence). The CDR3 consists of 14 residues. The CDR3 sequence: CASSGQGSNTEAFF. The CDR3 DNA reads TGTGCCAGTAGTGGACAGGGGTCGAACACTGAAGCTTTCTTT.

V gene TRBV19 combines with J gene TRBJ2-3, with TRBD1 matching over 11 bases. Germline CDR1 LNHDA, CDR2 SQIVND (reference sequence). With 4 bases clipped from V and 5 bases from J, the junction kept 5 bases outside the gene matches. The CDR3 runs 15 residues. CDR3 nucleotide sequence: TGTGCCAGTAGTACCGGGACAGGGGGAGGAGATACGCAGTATTTT. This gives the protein CASSTGTGGGDTQYF.

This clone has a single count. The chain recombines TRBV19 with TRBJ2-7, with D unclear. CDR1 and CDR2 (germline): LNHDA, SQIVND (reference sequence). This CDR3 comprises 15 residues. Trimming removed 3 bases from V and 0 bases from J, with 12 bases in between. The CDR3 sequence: CASSMGLGTSYEQYF. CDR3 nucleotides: TGTGCCAGTAGTATGGGCTTAGGCACCTCCTACGAGCAGTACTTC.

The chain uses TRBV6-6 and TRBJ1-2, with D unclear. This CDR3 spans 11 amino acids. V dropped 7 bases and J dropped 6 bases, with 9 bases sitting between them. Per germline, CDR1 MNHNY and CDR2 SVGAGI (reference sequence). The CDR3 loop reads CASTPRDGYTF. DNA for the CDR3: TGTGCCAGCACCCCTCGGGATGGCTACACCTTC.

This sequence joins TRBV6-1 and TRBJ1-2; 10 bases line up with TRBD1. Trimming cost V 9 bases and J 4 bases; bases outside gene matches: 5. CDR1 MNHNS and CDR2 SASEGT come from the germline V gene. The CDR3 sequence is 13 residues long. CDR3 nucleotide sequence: TGTGCCAGTCGACAGGGGGCGATCTATGGCTACACCTTC. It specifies CASRQGAIYGYTF.

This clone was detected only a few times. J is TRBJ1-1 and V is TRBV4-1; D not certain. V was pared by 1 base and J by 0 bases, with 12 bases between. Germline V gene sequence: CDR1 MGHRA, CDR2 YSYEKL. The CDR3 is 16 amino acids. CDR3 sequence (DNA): TGCGCCAGCAGCCAAGGGAGGACGGCCCTGAACACTGAAGCTTTCTTT. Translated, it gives CASSQGRTALNTEAFF.

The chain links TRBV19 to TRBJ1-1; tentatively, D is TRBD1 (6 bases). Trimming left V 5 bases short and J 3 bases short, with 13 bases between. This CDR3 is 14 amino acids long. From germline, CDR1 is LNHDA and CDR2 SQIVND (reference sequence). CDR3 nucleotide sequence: TGTGCCAGTAGTCATACCGGGACACACACTGAAGCTTTCTTT. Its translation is CASSHTGTHTEAFF. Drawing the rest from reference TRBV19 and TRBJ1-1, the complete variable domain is DGGITQSPKYLFRKEGQNVTLSCEQNLNHDAMYWYRQDPGQGLRLIYYSQIVNDFQKGDIAEGYSVSREKKESFPLTVTSAQKNPTAFYLCASSHTGTHTEAFFGQGTRLTVV.

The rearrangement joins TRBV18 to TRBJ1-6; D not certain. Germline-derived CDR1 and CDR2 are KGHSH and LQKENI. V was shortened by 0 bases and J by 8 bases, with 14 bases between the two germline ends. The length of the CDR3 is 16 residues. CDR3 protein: CASSPPSTYPDSPLHF. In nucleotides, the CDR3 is TGTGCCAGCTCACCACCAAGTACGTATCCGGATTCACCCCTCCACTTT.

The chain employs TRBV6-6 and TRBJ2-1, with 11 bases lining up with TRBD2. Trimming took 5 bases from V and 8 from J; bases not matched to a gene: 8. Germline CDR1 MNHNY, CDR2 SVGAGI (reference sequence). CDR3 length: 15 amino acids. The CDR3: CASSNSGGVLDEQFF. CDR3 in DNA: TGTGCCAGCAGTAATAGCGGGGGGGTTCTGGATGAGCAGTTCTTC.

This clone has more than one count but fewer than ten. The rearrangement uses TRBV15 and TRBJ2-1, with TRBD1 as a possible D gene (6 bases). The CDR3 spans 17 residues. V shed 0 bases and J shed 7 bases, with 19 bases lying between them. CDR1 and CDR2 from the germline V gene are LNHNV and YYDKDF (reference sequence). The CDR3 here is CATSRDHTGTIRNEQFF. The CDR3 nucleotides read TGTGCCACCAGCAGAGATCACACAGGGACGATACGGAATGAGCAGTTCTTC.